The 24 T cell receptor beta chains reported below all come from one sample, sequenced in a study of T cells in Graves' hyperthyroidism and ophthalmopathy. RNA transcripts were the template for amplifying TCR beta CDR3 regions. When the TCR CDR3 underwent first-round RT-PCR, the HTBI primer set was used. TCRdb itself ran the multiplex PCR reads through MiXCR, one entry per CDR3 protein. The data show over 350,000 distinct CDR3 sequences, with over 12% seen just once and around 13% held by the top ten. The sequenced sample was blood. The receptors here all came from a man between 18 and 29 years old with Graves' ophthalmopathy.

The chain uses TRBV6-2 or TRBV6-3 and TRBJ2-3; D perhaps matches TRBD1 (6 bases). Trimming cost V 4 bases and J 2 bases, with 13 bases left between them. This CDR3 is built from 15 residues. From germline, CDR1 is MNHEY and CDR2 SVGEGT. This chain's CDR3 is CASSWGPGHTDTQYF. The CDR3, as DNA: TGTGCCAGCAGTTGGGGGCCCGGGCACACAGATACGCAGTATTTT.

This clonotype was observed many times. The V and J genes are TRBV6-6 and TRBJ2-7; no clear D gene. This CDR3 spans 15 amino acids. V was pared by 2 bases and J by 4 bases, with 15 bases between. The germline V gene has CDR1 MNHNY and CDR2 SVGAGI (reference sequence). In nucleotides, the CDR3 is TGTGCCAGCAGTTACCTGTCGGGCTTTACGTACGAGCAGTACTTC. Its protein is CASSYLSGFTYEQYF.

The V gene is TRBV20-1, the J gene TRBJ1-5; 10 bases fit TRBD1. Germline CDR1 is DFQATT and CDR2 is SNEGSKA (reference sequence). The length of the CDR3 is 17 residues. The J segment lost 6 bases and the V segment lost 5 bases, leaving 16 bases of the junction unmatched. The CDR3 region is CSAPGGQGGMAGQPQHF. In DNA, the CDR3 is TGCAGTGCTCCTGGAGGACAGGGGGGGATGGCGGGTCAGCCCCAGCATTTT.

This chain uses TRBV12-3 or TRBV12-4 with TRBJ2-4; the D gene is possibly TRBD1 (5 bases). This CDR3 is built from 13 residues. Trimming pared 2 bases from V and 9 bases from J, leaving 11 bases between. The CDR3 coding sequence is TGTGCCAGCAGTTTACAACCAGGGTTCATTCAGTACTTC. Its protein product is CASSLQPGFIQYF.

In its sample, this clonotype was seen many times. V gene TRBV27 combines with J gene TRBJ2-7; TRBD2 might be the D (6 bases). Germline V CDR1 and CDR2: MNHEY, SMNVEV (reference sequence). The V end lost 6 bases, the J end lost 3 bases, and 15 bases lay between the germline ends. There are 14 residues in the CDR3. CDR3 nucleotide sequence: TGTGCCAGCAGCCTCACGGGAGCCAACTACGAGCAGTACTTC. It is translated as CASSLTGANYEQYF.

V and J are TRBV30 and TRBJ2-5, with a weak D call TRBD1 (6 bases). This CDR3 has 13 residues. Looked up from germline, CDR1 is GTSNPN and CDR2 is SVGIG (reference sequence). V lost 0 bases to trimming and J lost 5 bases, with 10 bases between them. The chain's CDR3 is CAWSVVQGETQYF. Here the CDR3 DNA reads TGTGCCTGGAGTGTTGTCCAGGGGGAGACCCAGTACTTC.

In its sample, this clonotype was seen once. Being one base from a much bigger clone, this may be a read error. The chain is built from TRBV6-2 or TRBV6-3 and TRBJ1-2; 10 positions agree with TRBD1. The CDR3 consists of 18 residues. Losses at the gene ends were 7 bases for V and 5 bases for J; bases not matched to a gene: 19. Germline CDR1 is MNHEY and CDR2 is SVGEGT. CDR3 bases: TGTGCCAGCAATGACTTCCCCACCGGGACAGGGGACCTATATGGCTACACCTTC. This encodes CASNDFPTGTGDLYGYTF.

The sample holds many counts of this clonotype. The V call is TRBV15, the J call TRBJ1-1; D remains unclear. Between the trimmed V and J ends, which lost 1 base and 1 base, there was a span of 10 bases. The V gene's germline CDR1 is LNHNV and CDR2 YYDKDF (reference sequence). The CDR3 runs 15 residues. CDR3 DNA sequence: TGTGCCACCAGCAGAGGAGGGTTGAAGAACACTGAAGCTTTCTTT. Protein product: CATSRGGLKNTEAFF.

The J gene is TRBJ1-1, the V gene TRBV15; D is possibly TRBD1 (6 bases). The V and J ends lost 3 bases and 0 bases respectively, with 11 bases between them. The CDR3 extends over 15 amino acids. Germline V CDR1 and CDR2: LNHNV, YYDKDF (reference sequence). The CDR3 protein is CATSRNRDMNTEAFF. In DNA form, the CDR3 reads TGTGCCACCAGCAGGAACAGGGATATGAACACTGAAGCTTTCTTT.

This clonotype occurred many times. The gene calls are TRBV20-1 and TRBJ2-7; no definite D call. The CDR3 contains 14 residues. The ends were cut back, 1 base at V and 5 bases at J, with 15 bases in the middle. The germline V gene encodes CDR1 DFQATT and CDR2 SNEGSKA (reference sequence). For the CDR3, the DNA is TGCAGTGCTAGAGTCAGCACCCTCGGCAACGAGCAGTACTTC. Translation gives CSARVSTLGNEQYF.

As for this clonotype: Given a much more abundant clone one base away, this may be a read error. The chain employs TRBV7-9 and TRBJ2-7; tentative D call: TRBD1 (6 bases). This CDR3 contains 14 residues. CDR1 is SEHNR, CDR2 FQNEAQ, per germline (reference sequence). The CDR3 nucleotides are TGTGCCAGCGGCTTAGAACCCAGGGGACACGAGCAGTACTTC. Encoded protein: CASGLEPRGHEQYF.

The rearrangement links TRBV18 to TRBJ1-5; unclear D gene. There are 16 residues in the CDR3. The germline V gene has CDR1 KGHSH and CDR2 LQKENI. V lost 4 bases and J lost 3, with 16 bases in between. The CDR3 nucleotides are TGTGCCAGCTCACAAGAGTACAGAGCTAACAATCAGCCCCAGCATTTT. This gives the protein CASSQEYRANNQPQHF.

Ten or more counts support this clonotype. V gene TRBV5-1 combines with J gene TRBJ2-1, with TRBD2 matching over 9 bases. The J segment lost 7 bases and the V segment lost 5 bases, leaving 7 bases of the junction unmatched. CDR3 length: 14 residues. Germline lookup yields CDR1 SGHRS and CDR2 YFSETQ. The CDR3 nucleotides are TGCGCCAGCAGGGGCGGTAGCGGGAGTAATGAGCAGTTCTTC. Protein sequence: CASRGGSGSNEQFF. The variable domain in full, completed from reference TRBV5-1 and TRBJ2-1, reads KAGVTQTPRYLIKTRGQQVTLSCSPISGHRSVSWYQQTPGQGLQFLFEYFSETQRNKGNFPGRFSGRQFSNSRSEMNVSTLELGDSALYLCASRGGSGSNEQFFGPGTRLTVL.

This clonotype was picked up many times. The V and J genes are TRBV12-3 or TRBV12-4 and TRBJ2-1; the D gene is possibly TRBD1 (5 bases). Trimming took 5 bases from V and 0 from J, leaving 11 bases between them. The CDR3 is made up of 15 amino acids. The CDR3: CASSPGHSSYNEQFF. The CDR3 bases are TGTGCCAGCAGTCCCGGACATAGCTCCTACAATGAGCAGTTCTTC.

This clonotype was observed at least ten times. The rearrangement links TRBV6-2 or TRBV6-3 to TRBJ2-1; D gene unclear. Trimming pared 5 bases from V and 4 bases from J, leaving 9 bases between. Germline V gene lookup returns CDR1 MNHEY and CDR2 SVGEGT. This CDR3 spans 13 amino acids. CDR3 in DNA: TGTGCCAGCAGTCCGAGACTGTACAATGAGCAGTTCTTC. Protein sequence: CASSPRLYNEQFF.

The V and J genes are TRBV12-3 or TRBV12-4 and TRBJ1-6; D may be TRBD1 (6 bases). This CDR3 has 14 amino acids. The V end was cut by 6 bases, the J end by 10 bases, with 16 bases between. Here the CDR3 DNA reads TGTGCCAGCAGCTCCGGGGGGCGCAGCTCACCCCTCCACTTT. Its protein product is CASSSGGRSSPLHF.

The V and J genes are TRBV20-1 and TRBJ2-7; 8 bases map to TRBD1. CDR3 length: 15 amino acids. After removal of 3 bases from V and 0 bases from J, the junction contained 7 bases not matched to a gene. CDR1 is DFQATT and CDR2 is SNEGSKA in the germline V gene (reference sequence). The CDR3 region is CSASQPGQGSYEQYF. DNA of the CDR3: TGCAGTGCTAGCCAACCCGGACAGGGCTCCTACGAGCAGTACTTC.

This clonotype was found many times. The chain carries TRBV7-2 and TRBJ2-1; the match to TRBD2 covers 11 bases. Per germline, CDR1 SGHTA and CDR2 FQGNSA. V shed 6 bases, J shed 6 bases, and the junction held 7 bases outside the gene matches. This CDR3 contains 15 residues. CDR3 sequence: CASSLLAGVLNEQFF. CDR3 coding DNA: TGTGCCAGCAGTCTACTAGCGGGAGTCCTCAATGAGCAGTTCTTC.

This clonotype has at least ten counts. The chain has TRBV29-1 and TRBJ1-1; the D is unclear. Germline V lookup: CDR1 SQVTM, CDR2 ANQGSEA. The CDR3 is 13 residues long. Trimming removed 7 bases at V and 0 bases at J, with 12 bases between. The CDR3 DNA sequence: TGCAGCGCAGAACCAGGCATGAACACTGAAGCTTTCTTT. As protein: CSAEPGMNTEAFF. Full variable domain (outside the CDR3, taken from reference TRBV29-1 and TRBJ1-1): SAVISQKPSRDICQRGTSLTIQCQVDSQVTMMFWYRQQPGQSLTLIATANQGSEATYESGFVIDKFPISRPNLTFSTLTVSNMSPEDSSIYLCSAEPGMNTEAFFGQGTRLTVV.

The sample holds a few counts of this clonotype. The V and J genes are TRBV27 and TRBJ2-1; TRBD2 matches 12 bases. The CDR3 totals 13 residues. CDR1 and CDR2 from the germline V gene are MNHEY and SMNVEV (reference sequence). With 7 bases clipped from V and 9 bases from J, the junction kept 4 bases outside the gene matches. The CDR3 bases are TGTGCCAGCACCCCTAGCGGGGGGGCTGAGCAGTTCTTC. Translation gives CASTPSGGAEQFF.

The rearrangement uses TRBV13 and TRBJ1-1; possible D gene TRBD1, 5 bases. The CDR3 has 16 residues. Trimming cost V 3 bases and J 4 bases, with 18 bases left between them. Looked up from germline, CDR1 is PRHDT and CDR2 is FYEKMQ (reference sequence). CDR3 region: CASSFAPRRGFTEAFF. CDR3 bases: TGTGCCAGCAGCTTCGCCCCCCGCCGGGGGTTCACTGAAGCTTTCTTT.

A word on this clonotype: Since a much larger clone is just one base distant, this may be a read error. The V call is TRBV12-3 or TRBV12-4, the J call TRBJ1-5, with D uncertain. The length of the CDR3 is 13 residues. Trimming took 3 bases from V and 4 from J, leaving 7 bases between them. DNA for the CDR3: TGTGCCAGCAGTTTTAGGGAGAATCAGCCCCAGCATTTT. As protein: CASSFRENQPQHF.

This clonotype was seen many times. The V gene is TRBV15, the J gene TRBJ2-1; 13 bases line up with TRBD2. With V trimmed by 2 bases and J by 7 bases, 2 bases remained unmatched. Germline CDR1 LNHNV, CDR2 YYDKDF (reference sequence). The CDR3 consists of 15 residues. CDR3: CATSRTTSGGNEQFF. Here the CDR3 DNA reads TGTGCCACCAGCAGAACGACTAGCGGGGGGAATGAGCAGTTCTTC.

This clonotype was counted ten times or more. DNA of the CDR3: TGTGCCAGCAGCCCAGACGTGGCAGATACGCAGTATTTT. Protein sequence: CASSPDVADTQYF. This chain links TRBV11-3 with TRBJ2-3; D is ambiguous. Germline assignment: CDR1 SGHNT and CDR2 YENEEA. The CDR3 is 13 amino acids. V was trimmed by 5 bases and J by 4 bases, leaving 10 bases between them.